This T cell receptor beta chain is from a study of blood T cell repertoires in COVID-19. As for the study in general: Samples representing acute and convalescent COVID-19 were sourced from the United States, Italy and Spain. Sample material is recorded as cDNA or gDNA derived from T cells, B-cell-depleted T cells, or PBMCs.

This clone was picked up a small number of times. Per the authors' pipeline: Reference gene primer amplification yielded estimated nucleated cell counts. TCRdb keeps only in-frame clones here, not all; method: immunoSEQ multiplex PCR. V, J and clone size are those of that table, while D and trimming were read from the DNA. The sample yields 50,000 to 60,000 clones, about 80% seen once. Per germline, CDR1 SGHDN and CDR2 FVKESK. Between the trimmed V and J ends, which lost 3 bases and 7 bases, there was a span of 13 bases. The CDR3 sequence is 13 residues long. Sequenced: peripheral blood. This chain joins TRBV14 and TRBJ2-7; no definite D call. The TCR sequence derives from a man between 65 and 85 years old with active COVID-19. CDR3 protein: CASSQRPGGEQYF. DNA of the CDR3: TGTGCCAGCAGCCAGCGACCGGGTGGGGAGCAGTACTTC.